The clone carrying this TCR beta chain was counted at least ten times. What it binds is unknown. Trimming pared 3 bases from V and 7 bases from J, leaving 12 bases between. The CDR3 has 12 residues. Per the germline V gene, CDR1 is GTSNPN and CDR2 is SVGIG (reference sequence). This sample was taken from a study of T cells in Graves' hyperthyroidism and ophthalmopathy. Active moderate-to-severe ophthalmopathy, Clinical Activity Score at least 3, NOSPECS at least 4, under 3 months' duration. Patients were excluded because of uncontrolled infection, other autoimmune disease, pregnancy or lactation. Whole-study results and caveats: Appearing also in blood were most of the thyroid clonotypes expanded above 0.001. Ophthalmopathy and stable hyperthyroidism were told apart by a 13 V-J model.

The CDR3 regions of TCR beta were amplified from RNA transcripts. During a first-round RT-PCR of the TCR CDR3, the HTBI primer set was used. TCRdb re-called the multiplex PCR reads with MiXCR, one entry per CDR3 protein. The data hold around 490,000 distinct CDR3 sequences, with 20% observed a single time. The genes are TRBV30 and TRBJ2-5; D call uncertain. The sequence was obtained from a man aged 35-49 years with Graves' ophthalmopathy. Input material: blood. CDR3 nucleotides: TGTGCCTGGAGGACTGGACCCGGGACCCAGTACTTC. Protein product: CAWRTGPGTQYF.